This is a list of T cell receptor beta chains from one sample in a study of cytomegalovirus exposure and HLA in healthy donors. TCRdb's copy holds only in-frame clones and misses some; the assay was immunoSEQ multiplex PCR. The table lists about 140,000 clones. The material sequenced was PBMCs. These receptor sequences come from a male donor in good health and CMV-seronegative. CDR3s leave out the opening cysteine and the closing phenylalanine or tryptophan. The order of the fields is J gene, V gene, CDR3 protein.

j_gene: TRBJ2-7; v_gene: TRBV7-2; CDR3aa: ASSPWTLYEQY
j_gene: TRBJ1-2; v_gene: TRBV6-5; CDR3aa: ASSQTRTGGFGYT
j_gene: TRBJ2-7; v_gene: TRBV6-5; CDR3aa: ASSYGRIRGSYEQY
j_gene: TRBJ2-1; v_gene: TRBV6-1; CDR3aa: ASRATGVSYNEQF
j_gene: TRBJ1-5; v_gene: TRBV30; CDR3aa: AWSVLGKPQH
j_gene: TRBJ2-7; v_gene: TRBV5-1; CDR3aa: ASSWDRGYEQY
j_gene: TRBJ2-5; v_gene: TRBV6-6; CDR3aa: ASSYSRDTFQDTQY
j_gene: TRBJ2-1; v_gene: TRBV9; CDR3aa: ASSEGPRVRYNEQF
j_gene: TRBJ1-1; v_gene: TRBV4-1; CDR3aa: ASSQDLKDFMNTEAF
j_gene: TRBJ2-7; v_gene: TRBV5-1; CDR3aa: ASSLAGTGAYEQY
j_gene: TRBJ1-1; v_gene: TRBV5-1; CDR3aa: ASSLVPLQMNTEAF
j_gene: TRBJ2-7; v_gene: TRBV6-1; CDR3aa: AGQGAYEQY
j_gene: TRBJ2-2; v_gene: TRBV9; CDR3aa: ASRGGLALNTGELF
j_gene: TRBJ2-7; v_gene: TRBV6-1; CDR3aa: ASSAVQVSYEQY
j_gene: TRBJ2-1; v_gene: TRBV10-3; CDR3aa: ATRGSSGDYNEQF
j_gene: TRBJ2-7; v_gene: TRBV11-2; CDR3aa: ASSLGDNGEQY
j_gene: TRBJ2-4; v_gene: TRBV2; CDR3aa: ASSFGQGSRNIQY
j_gene: TRBJ2-7; v_gene: TRBV27; CDR3aa: ASSSRDEQY
j_gene: TRBJ2-2; v_gene: TRBV7-7; CDR3aa: ASSLTSGRGAGELF
j_gene: TRBJ2-1; v_gene: TRBV29-1; CDR3aa: SVVSRIGAYNEQF
j_gene: TRBJ2-1; v_gene: TRBV10-3; CDR3aa: AISDIAGRDEQF
j_gene: TRBJ2-3; v_gene: TRBV7-9; CDR3aa: ASSPRSTSTDTQY
j_gene: TRBJ1-4; v_gene: TRBV30; CDR3aa: AWSGQAINEKLF
j_gene: TRBJ2-7; v_gene: TRBV6-5; CDR3aa: ASSYLVGTYEQY
j_gene: TRBJ1-2; v_gene: TRBV12-5; CDR3aa: ASGPQGAGYT
j_gene: TRBJ1-1; v_gene: TRBV5-1; CDR3aa: ASSPNEGQGPTEAF
j_gene: TRBJ1-4; v_gene: TRBV4-2; CDR3aa: ASSPGGQGHEKLF
j_gene: TRBJ2-5; v_gene: TRBV4-2; CDR3aa: ASSQVGTSGQETQY
j_gene: TRBJ2-1; v_gene: TRBV19; CDR3aa: ASSPRDRIGAMGEQF
j_gene: TRBJ2-2; v_gene: TRBV19; CDR3aa: ASSIASGGVSTGELF
j_gene: TRBJ2-7; v_gene: TRBV29-1; CDR3aa: SVEGDRAEQY
j_gene: TRBJ1-4; v_gene: TRBV30; CDR3aa: AWSENSGKLF
j_gene: TRBJ1-2; v_gene: TRBV30; CDR3aa: AWSRGQSNYGYT